This TCR beta chain was captured by sequencing in a study of T cells in Graves' hyperthyroidism and ophthalmopathy. Regarding the study as a whole: Blood shared most expanded thyroid clonotypes above 0.001. Patients with ophthalmopathy were separated from those with stable hyperthyroidism by a 13 V-J model.

TCR beta CDR3 region amplification was performed from RNA transcripts. Carried out on the TCR CDR3, a first-round RT-PCR used the HTBI primer set. TCRdb processed the multiplex PCR reads anew with MiXCR; each CDR3 protein has one entry. The repertoire includes about 200,000 distinct CDR3 sequences, roughly 18% of them detected once, and over 35% sits in the top ten. V was clipped by 2 bases and J by 5 bases; unmatched bases: 1. The CDR3 is 13 amino acids. Germline CDR1 reads MNHEY; CDR2 reads SVGAGI. A remark on this clonotype: Antigen: not known.

Those patients with uncontrolled infection, other autoimmune disease, pregnancy or lactation were excluded. Diagnoses used clinical symptoms, serum thyroxine and TRAb, thyroid ultrasound and orbital computed tomography. The sequencing input was blood. This clonotype was obtained from a man aged 40-49 years with Graves' hyperthyroidism. The chain employs TRBV6-5 and TRBJ1-1; 8 bases map to TRBD1. The CDR3 region has the DNA TGTGCCAGCAGTTACGGGACAGGAACTGAAGCTTTCTTT. Its protein is CASSYGTGTEAFF.